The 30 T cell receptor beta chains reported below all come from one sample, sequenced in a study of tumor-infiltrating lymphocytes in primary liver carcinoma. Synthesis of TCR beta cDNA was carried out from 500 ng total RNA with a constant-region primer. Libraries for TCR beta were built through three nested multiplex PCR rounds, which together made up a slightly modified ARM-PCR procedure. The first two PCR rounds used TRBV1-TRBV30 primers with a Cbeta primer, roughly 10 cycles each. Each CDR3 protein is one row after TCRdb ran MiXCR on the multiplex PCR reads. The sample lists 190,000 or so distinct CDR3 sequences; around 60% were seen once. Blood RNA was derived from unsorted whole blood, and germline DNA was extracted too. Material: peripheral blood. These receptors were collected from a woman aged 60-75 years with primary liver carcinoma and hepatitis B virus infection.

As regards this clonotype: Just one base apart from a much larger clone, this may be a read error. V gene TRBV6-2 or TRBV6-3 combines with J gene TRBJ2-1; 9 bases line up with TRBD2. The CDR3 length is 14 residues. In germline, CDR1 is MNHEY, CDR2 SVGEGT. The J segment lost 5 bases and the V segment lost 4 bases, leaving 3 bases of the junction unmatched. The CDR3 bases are TGTGCCAGCAGTTCCGGACTAGCGAACAATGAGCAGTTCTTC. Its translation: CASSSGLANNEQFF.

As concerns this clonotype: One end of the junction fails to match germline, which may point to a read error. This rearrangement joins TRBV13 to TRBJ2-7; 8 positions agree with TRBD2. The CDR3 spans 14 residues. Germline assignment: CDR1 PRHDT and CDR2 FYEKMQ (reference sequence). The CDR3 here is CASSLGLAYYKQYF. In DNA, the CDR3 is TGTGCCAGCAGCCTAGGACTAGCTTACTACAAGCAGTACTTC.

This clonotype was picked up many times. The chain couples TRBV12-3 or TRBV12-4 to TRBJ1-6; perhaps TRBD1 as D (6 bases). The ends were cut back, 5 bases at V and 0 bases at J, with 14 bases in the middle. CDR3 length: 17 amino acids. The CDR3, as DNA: TGTGCCAGCAGTCCCAGGGGTTTTAGCTCCTATAATTCACCCCTCCACTTT. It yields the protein CASSPRGFSSYNSPLHF.

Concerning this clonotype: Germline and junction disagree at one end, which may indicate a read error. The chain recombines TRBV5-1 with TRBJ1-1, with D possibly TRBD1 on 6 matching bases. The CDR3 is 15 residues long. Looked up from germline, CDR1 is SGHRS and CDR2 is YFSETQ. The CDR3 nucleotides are TGCGCCAGCAGGTTGATCACAGGGATGAACAGTGAAGCTTTCTTT. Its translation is CASRLITGMNSEAFF.

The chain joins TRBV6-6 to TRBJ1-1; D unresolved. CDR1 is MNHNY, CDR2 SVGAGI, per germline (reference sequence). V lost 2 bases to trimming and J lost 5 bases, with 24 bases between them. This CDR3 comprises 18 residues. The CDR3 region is CASSYQPGVRDPGTEAFF. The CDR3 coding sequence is TGTGCCAGCAGTTACCAGCCTGGAGTGCGGGATCCGGGGACTGAAGCTTTCTTT.

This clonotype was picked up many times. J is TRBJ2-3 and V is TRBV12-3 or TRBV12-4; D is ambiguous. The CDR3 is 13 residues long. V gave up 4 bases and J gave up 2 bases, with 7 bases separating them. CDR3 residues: CASSWPTTDTQYF. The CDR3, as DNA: TGTGCCAGCAGTTGGCCAACCACAGATACGCAGTATTTT.

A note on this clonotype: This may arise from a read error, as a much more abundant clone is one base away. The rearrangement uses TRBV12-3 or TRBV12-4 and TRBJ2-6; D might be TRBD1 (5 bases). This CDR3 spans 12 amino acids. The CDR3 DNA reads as TGTGCCAGCTTATCTGGGGCCAACGCCCTGACTTTC. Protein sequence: CASLSGANALTF.

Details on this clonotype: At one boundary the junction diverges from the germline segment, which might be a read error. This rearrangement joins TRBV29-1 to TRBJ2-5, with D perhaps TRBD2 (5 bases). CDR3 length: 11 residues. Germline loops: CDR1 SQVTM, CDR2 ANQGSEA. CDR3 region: CCVETLEAQYF. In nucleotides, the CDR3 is TGCTGCGTTGAGACACTAGAGGCCCAGTACTTC. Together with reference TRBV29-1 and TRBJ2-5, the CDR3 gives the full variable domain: SAVISQKPSRDICQRGTSLTIQCQVDSQVTMMFWYRQQPGQSLTLIATANQGSEATYESGFVIDKFPISRPNLTFSTLTVSNMSPEDSSIYLCCVETLEAQYFGPGTRLLVL.

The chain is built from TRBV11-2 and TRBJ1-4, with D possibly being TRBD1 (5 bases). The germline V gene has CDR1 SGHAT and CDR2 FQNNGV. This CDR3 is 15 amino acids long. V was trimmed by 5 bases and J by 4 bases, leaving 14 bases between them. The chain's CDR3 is CASSETGTRNEKLFF. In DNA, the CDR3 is TGTGCCAGCAGCGAAACCGGGACGCGTAATGAAAAACTGTTTTTT.

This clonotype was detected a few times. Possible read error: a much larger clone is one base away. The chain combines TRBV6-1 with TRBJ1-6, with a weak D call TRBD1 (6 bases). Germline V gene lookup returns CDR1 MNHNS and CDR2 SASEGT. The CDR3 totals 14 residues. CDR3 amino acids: CASSRDRLGSPLQF. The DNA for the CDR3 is TGTGCCAGCAGTAGAGACAGGCTCGGTTCACCCCTCCAGTTT.

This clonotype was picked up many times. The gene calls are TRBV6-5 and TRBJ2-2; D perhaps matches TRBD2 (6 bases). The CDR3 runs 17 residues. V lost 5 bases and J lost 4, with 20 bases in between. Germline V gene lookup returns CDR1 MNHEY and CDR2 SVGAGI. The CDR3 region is CASSTKRGGDGTGELFF. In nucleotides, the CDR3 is TGTGCCAGCAGTACGAAAAGGGGAGGAGATGGCACCGGGGAGCTGTTTTTT.

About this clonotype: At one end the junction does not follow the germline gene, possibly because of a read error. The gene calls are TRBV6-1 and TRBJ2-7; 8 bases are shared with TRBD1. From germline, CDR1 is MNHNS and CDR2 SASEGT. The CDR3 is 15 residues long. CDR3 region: CASSEPGGSSYEQCF. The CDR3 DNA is TGTGCCAGCAGTGAACCAGGGGGCTCCTCCTACGAGCAGTGCTTC.

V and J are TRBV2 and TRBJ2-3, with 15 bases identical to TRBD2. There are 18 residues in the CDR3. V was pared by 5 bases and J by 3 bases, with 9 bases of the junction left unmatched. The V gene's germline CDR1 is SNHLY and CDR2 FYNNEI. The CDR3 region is CASSWTSGRAELTDTQYF. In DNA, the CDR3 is TGTGCCAGCAGTTGGACTAGCGGGAGGGCCGAGCTTACAGATACGCAGTATTTT.

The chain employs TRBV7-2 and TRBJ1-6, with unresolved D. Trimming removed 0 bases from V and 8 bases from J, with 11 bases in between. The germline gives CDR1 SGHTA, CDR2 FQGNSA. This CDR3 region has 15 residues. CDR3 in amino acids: CASSLALTEDSPLHF. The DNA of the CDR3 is TGTGCCAGCAGCTTAGCGCTCACTGAGGATTCACCCCTCCACTTT. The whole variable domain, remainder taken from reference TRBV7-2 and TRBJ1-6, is GAGVSQSPSNKVTEKGKDVELRCDPISGHTALYWYRQSLGQGLEFLIYFQGNSAPDKSGLPSDRFSAERTGGSVSTLTIQRTQQEDSAVYLCASSLALTEDSPLHFGNGTRLTVT.

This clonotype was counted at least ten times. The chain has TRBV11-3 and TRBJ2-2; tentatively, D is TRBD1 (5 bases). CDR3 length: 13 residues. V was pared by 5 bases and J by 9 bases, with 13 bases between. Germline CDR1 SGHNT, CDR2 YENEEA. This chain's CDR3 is CASSPQGLRELFF. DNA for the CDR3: TGTGCCAGCAGCCCTCAGGGCTTACGGGAGCTGTTTTTT.

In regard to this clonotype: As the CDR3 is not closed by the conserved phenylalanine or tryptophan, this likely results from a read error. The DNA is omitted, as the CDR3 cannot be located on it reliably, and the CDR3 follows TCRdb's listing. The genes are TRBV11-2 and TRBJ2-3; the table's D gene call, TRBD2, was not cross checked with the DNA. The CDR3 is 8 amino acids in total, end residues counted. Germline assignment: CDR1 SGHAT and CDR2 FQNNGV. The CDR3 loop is CASSPGLA.

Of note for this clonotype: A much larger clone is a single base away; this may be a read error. The CDR3 spells CPSYRSGANVLTF. Here the CDR3 DNA reads TGTCCCAGCTACCGCTCTGGGGCCAACGTCCTGACTTTC. The rearrangement links TRBV6-5 to TRBJ2-6; unclear D gene. Looked up from germline, CDR1 is MNHEY and CDR2 is SVGAGI. This CDR3 region has 13 residues.

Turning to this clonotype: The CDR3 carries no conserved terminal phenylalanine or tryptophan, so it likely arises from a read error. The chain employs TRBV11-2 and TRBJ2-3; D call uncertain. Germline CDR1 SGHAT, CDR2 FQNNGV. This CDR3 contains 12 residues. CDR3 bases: TGTGCTAGCAGCCCCTGTGCGGATACGCAGTATATT. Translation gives CASSPCADTQYI.

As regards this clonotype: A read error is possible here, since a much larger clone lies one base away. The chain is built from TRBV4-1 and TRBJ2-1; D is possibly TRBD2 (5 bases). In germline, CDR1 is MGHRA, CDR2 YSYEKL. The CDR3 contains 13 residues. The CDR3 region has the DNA TGCGCCAGCACCCACCCTGCGGGTAATGGGCAGTTCTTC. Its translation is CASTHPAGNGQFF.

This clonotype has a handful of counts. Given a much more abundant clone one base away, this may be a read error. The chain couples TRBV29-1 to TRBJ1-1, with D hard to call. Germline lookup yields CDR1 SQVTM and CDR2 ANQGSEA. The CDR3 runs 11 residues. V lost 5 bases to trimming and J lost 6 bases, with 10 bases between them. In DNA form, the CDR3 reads TGCAGCGTTTCCAAGTTCGCTGAAGCTTTCTTT. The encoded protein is CSVSKFAEAFF.

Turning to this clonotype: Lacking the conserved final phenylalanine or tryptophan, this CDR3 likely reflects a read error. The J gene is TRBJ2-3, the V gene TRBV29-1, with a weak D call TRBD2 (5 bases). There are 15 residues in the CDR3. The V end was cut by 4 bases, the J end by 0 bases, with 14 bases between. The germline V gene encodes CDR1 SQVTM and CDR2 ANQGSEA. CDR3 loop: CSVAYSTRSTDTQYI. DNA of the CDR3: TGCAGCGTTGCCTACAGTACTAGAAGCACAGATACGCAGTATATT.

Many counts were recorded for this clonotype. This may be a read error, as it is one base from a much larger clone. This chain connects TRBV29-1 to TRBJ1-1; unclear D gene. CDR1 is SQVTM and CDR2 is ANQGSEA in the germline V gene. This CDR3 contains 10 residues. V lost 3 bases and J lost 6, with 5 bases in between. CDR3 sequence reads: CSVEEAEAFF. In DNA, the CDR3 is TGCAGCGTTGAGGAGGCTGAAGCTTTCTTT.

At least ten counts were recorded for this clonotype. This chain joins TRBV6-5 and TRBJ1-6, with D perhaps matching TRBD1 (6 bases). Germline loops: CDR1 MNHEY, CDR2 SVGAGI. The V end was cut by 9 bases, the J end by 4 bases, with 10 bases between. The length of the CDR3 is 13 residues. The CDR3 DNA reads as TGTGCCAGTTACAGGGATTATAATTCACCCCTCCACTTT. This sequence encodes CASYRDYNSPLHF.

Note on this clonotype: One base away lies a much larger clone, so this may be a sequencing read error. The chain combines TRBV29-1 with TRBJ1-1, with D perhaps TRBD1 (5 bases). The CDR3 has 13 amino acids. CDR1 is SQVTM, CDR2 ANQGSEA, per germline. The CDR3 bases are TGCAGCGTCCTTAAGGACACTAACAATGAAGCTTTCTTT. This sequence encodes CSVLKDTNNEAFF. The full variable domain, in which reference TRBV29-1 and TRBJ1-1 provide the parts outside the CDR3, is SAVISQKPSRDICQRGTSLTIQCQVDSQVTMMFWYRQQPGQSLTLIATANQGSEATYESGFVIDKFPISRPNLTFSTLTVSNMSPEDSSIYLCSVLKDTNNEAFFGQGTRLTVV.

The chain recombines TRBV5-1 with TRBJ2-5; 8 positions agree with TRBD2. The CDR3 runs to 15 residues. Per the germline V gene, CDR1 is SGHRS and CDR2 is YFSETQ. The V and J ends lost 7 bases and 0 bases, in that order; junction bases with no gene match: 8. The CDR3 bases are TGCGCCAGCGCCCTTAGCGGGACGTACCAAGAGACCCAGTACTTC. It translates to CASALSGTYQETQYF.

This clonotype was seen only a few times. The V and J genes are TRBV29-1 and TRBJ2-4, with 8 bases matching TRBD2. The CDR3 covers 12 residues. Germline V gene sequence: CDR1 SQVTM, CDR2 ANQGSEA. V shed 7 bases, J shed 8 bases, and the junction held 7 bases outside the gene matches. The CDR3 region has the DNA TGCAGCGCCGCCAGAGCGGGGGACATTCAGTACTTC. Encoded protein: CSAARAGDIQYF.

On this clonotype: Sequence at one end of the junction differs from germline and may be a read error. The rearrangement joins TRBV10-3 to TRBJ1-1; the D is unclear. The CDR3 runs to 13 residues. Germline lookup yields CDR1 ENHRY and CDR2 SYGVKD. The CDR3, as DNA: TGCGCCATCAGCGAGGATGTGAACGCTGAAGCTCTCTTT. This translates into CAISEDVNAEALF.

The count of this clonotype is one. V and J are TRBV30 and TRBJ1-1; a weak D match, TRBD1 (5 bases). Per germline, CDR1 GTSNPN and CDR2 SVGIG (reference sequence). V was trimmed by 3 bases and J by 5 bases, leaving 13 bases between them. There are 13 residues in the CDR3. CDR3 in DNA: TGTGCCTGGAGCTTCTTCGAGGGGACTGAAGCTTTCTTT. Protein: CAWSFFEGTEAFF.

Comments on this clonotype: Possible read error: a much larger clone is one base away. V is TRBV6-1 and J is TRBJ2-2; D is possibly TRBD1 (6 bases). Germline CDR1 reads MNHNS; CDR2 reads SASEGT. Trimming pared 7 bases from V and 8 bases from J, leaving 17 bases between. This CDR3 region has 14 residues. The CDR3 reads CASTTDRRGGELFF. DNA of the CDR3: TGTGCCAGCACCACCGACAGGCGCGGAGGGGAGCTGTTTTTT.

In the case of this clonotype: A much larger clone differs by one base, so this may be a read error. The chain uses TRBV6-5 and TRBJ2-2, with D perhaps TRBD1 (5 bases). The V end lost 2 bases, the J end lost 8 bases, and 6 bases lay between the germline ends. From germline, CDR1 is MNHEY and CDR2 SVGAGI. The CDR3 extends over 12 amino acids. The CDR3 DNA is TGTGCCAGCAGTTACAGGGGAGGGGAGCTGTTTTTT. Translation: CASSYRGGELFF.